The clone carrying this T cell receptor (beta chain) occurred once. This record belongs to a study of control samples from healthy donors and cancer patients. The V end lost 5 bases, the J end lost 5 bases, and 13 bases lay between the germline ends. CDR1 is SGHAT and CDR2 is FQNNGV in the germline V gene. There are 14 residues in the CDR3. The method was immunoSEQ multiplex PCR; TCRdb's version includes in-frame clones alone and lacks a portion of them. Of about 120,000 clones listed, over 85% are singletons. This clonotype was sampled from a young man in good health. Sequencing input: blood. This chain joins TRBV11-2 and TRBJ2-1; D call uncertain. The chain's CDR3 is CASSHPMYHNEQFF. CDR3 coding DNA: TGTGCCAGCAGCCACCCGATGTATCACAATGAGCAGTTCTTC.